What follows are 28 T cell receptor beta chains derived from one specimen sequenced in a study of blood T cell repertoires in COVID-19. Some clones are missing from TCRdb's copy, which holds only in-frame ones; the method was immunoSEQ multiplex PCR. The table includes approximately 97,000 clones, around 87% detected once. The sequenced sample was peripheral blood. These receptors all stem from a human donor in a cohort sampled during active COVID-19.

The chain couples TRBV7-9 to TRBJ1-2, with TRBD1 as a possible D gene (5 bases). This CDR3 contains 16 residues. Germline CDR1 is SEHNR and CDR2 is FQNEAQ (reference sequence). The V end was cut by 0 bases, the J end by 3 bases, with 14 bases between. The CDR3 sequence is CASSLAREGLDYGYTF. The CDR3 DNA reads as TGTGCCAGCAGCTTAGCGCGGGAGGGGCTGGACTATGGCTACACCTTC.

Here the CDR3 DNA reads TGCAGCGTTGGAGGGACAGGGATGAACACTGAAGCTTTCTTT. It specifies CSVGGTGMNTEAFF. The chain uses TRBV29-1 and TRBJ1-1; 9 nucleotides agree with TRBD1. Germline CDR1 and CDR2: SQVTM and ANQGSEA. J was trimmed by 0 bases and V by 4 bases; bases with no gene match: 3. CDR3 length: 14 amino acids.

The chain employs TRBV7-9 and TRBJ1-1; weak D call: TRBD1 (6 bases). Trimming left V 5 bases short and J 1 base short, with 11 bases between. The CDR3 length is 14 residues. Germline loops: CDR1 SEHNR, CDR2 FQNEAQ (reference sequence). CDR3 in DNA: TGTGCCAGCAGCCCTGCGGACAGGAACACTGAAGCTTTCTTT. As protein: CASSPADRNTEAFF.

This sequence joins TRBV4-3 and TRBJ2-7; D possibly corresponds to TRBD2 (6 bases). CDR1 and CDR2 from the germline V gene are LGHNA and YSLEER. The length of the CDR3 is 13 residues. V was clipped by 4 bases and J by 2 bases, with 9 bases between them. The CDR3: CASSRGGAYEQYF. Here the CDR3 DNA reads TGCGCCAGCAGCCGAGGAGGGGCCTACGAGCAGTACTTC.

The chain links TRBV29-1 to TRBJ2-6; unclear D gene. CDR3 size: 16 residues. The germline CDR1 and CDR2 sequences are SQVTM and ANQGSEA. The V end lost 4 bases, the J end lost 2 bases, and 15 bases lay between the germline ends. CDR3 DNA: TGCAGCGTTGTGTCGGCAGGCCGTGCTGGGGCCAACGTCCTGACTTTC. Translation gives CSVVSAGRAGANVLTF.

V gene TRBV7-2 combines with J gene TRBJ2-7; D may be TRBD1 (6 bases). The germline gives CDR1 SGHTA, CDR2 FQGNSA. This CDR3 spans 15 amino acids. The V end was cut by 5 bases, the J end by 2 bases, with 16 bases between. In DNA form, the CDR3 reads TGTGCCAGCAGCCTACTGACAGGATTCACCTACGAGCAGTACTTC. Amino acids: CASSLLTGFTYEQYF.

CDR3 protein: CASSYDTGNQPQHF. In DNA form, the CDR3 reads TGTGCCAGCAGCTATGACACGGGGAATCAGCCCCAGCATTTT. The chain recombines TRBV7-9 with TRBJ1-5; D is uncertain. The ends were cut back, 4 bases at V and 4 bases at J, with 11 bases in the middle. Germline V lookup: CDR1 SEHNR, CDR2 FQNEAQ (reference sequence). There are 14 residues in the CDR3.

This chain joins TRBV6-5 and TRBJ2-5; TRBD1 aligns across 8 bases. The J segment lost 3 bases and the V segment lost 6 bases, leaving 3 bases of the junction unmatched. Germline-derived CDR1 and CDR2 are MNHEY and SVGAGI. CDR3 length: 13 amino acids. The CDR3: CASRATGEETQYF. Here the CDR3 DNA reads TGTGCCAGCAGGGCGACAGGGGAAGAGACCCAGTACTTC.

This chain connects TRBV4-2 to TRBJ2-7, with 7 bases fitting TRBD1. The CDR3 consists of 14 residues. Germline V gene data show CDR1 as LGHNA and CDR2 as YNFKEQ. The V and J ends lost 1 base and 8 bases, in that order; junction bases with no gene match: 8. Written as DNA, the CDR3 is TGTGCCAGCAGCCAAGGTGGGGACAGCCGGCAGCAGTACTTC. Protein product: CASSQGGDSRQQYF.

The chain is built from TRBV6-5 and TRBJ2-5; tentative D call: TRBD1 (5 bases). Germline CDR1 and CDR2: MNHEY and SVGAGI. Trimming removed 7 bases at V and 2 bases at J, with 11 bases between. The CDR3 extends over 13 amino acids. In DNA form, the CDR3 reads TGTGCCAGCACCCTAAGACAGCAAGAGACCCAGTACTTC. It encodes CASTLRQQETQYF.

The chain recombines TRBV2 with TRBJ2-3; D remains ambiguous. Germline CDR1 and CDR2: SNHLY and FYNNEI. This CDR3 contains 13 residues. Trimming removed 4 bases at V and 3 bases at J, with 8 bases between. Written as DNA, the CDR3 is TGTGCCAGCAGTGCTCAGGCTACAGATACGCAGTATTTT. Encoded protein: CASSAQATDTQYF.

The chain links TRBV7-2 to TRBJ2-1, with a tentative D call TRBD2 (6 bases). Trimming removed 5 bases at V and 1 base at J, with 12 bases between. Germline CDR1 and CDR2: SGHTA and FQGNSA. The length of the CDR3 is 15 residues. CDR3 in DNA: TGTGCCAGCAGCCAAGGCCGGGGGTCCTACAATGAGCAGTTCTTC. Encoded protein: CASSQGRGSYNEQFF. The full variable domain, in which reference TRBV7-2 and TRBJ2-1 provide the parts outside the CDR3, is GAGVSQSPSNKVTEKGKDVELRCDPISGHTALYWYRQSLGQGLEFLIYFQGNSAPDKSGLPSDRFSAERTGGSVSTLTIQRTQQEDSAVYLCASSQGRGSYNEQFFGPGTRLTVL.

The chain links TRBV6-2 or TRBV6-3 to TRBJ1-6; a weak D match, TRBD1 (5 bases). CDR1 MNHEY and CDR2 SVGEGT come from the germline V gene. Trimming cost V 6 bases and J 8 bases, with 23 bases left between them. This CDR3 contains 17 residues. DNA of the CDR3: TGTGCCAGCAGCCCCGCTAGTGCAGGGAAGAGTGATTCACCCCTCCACTTT. It yields the protein CASSPASAGKSDSPLHF.

The chain recombines TRBV19 with TRBJ2-5; 9 positions agree with TRBD2. From germline, CDR1 is LNHDA and CDR2 SQIVND (reference sequence). The ends lost 7 bases at V and 2 bases at J; junction bases unmatched: 11. The CDR3 has 16 residues. The CDR3 DNA is TGTGCCAGTACCCCGGGGGCTAGCGGGAATCAAGAGACCCAGTACTTC. Translating gives CASTPGASGNQETQYF.

This chain uses TRBV2 with TRBJ2-3, with 9 bases fitting TRBD1. There are 18 residues in the CDR3. CDR1 SNHLY and CDR2 FYNNEI come from the germline V gene. V gave up 8 bases and J gave up 0 bases; unmatched junction bases: 15. Here the CDR3 DNA reads TGTGCCAGCGATACCGGGACAGGGTCTCGGGTAAGCACAGATACGCAGTATTTT. Translating gives CASDTGTGSRVSTDTQYF.

The V call is TRBV5-4, the J call TRBJ1-4; 9 bases fit TRBD1. CDR3 size: 14 residues. V lost 5 bases, J lost 4 bases, and 3 bases stayed unmatched. Germline V gene lookup returns CDR1 SGHNT and CDR2 YYREEE (reference sequence). Here the CDR3 reads CASRAGQGNEKLFF. The CDR3 region has the DNA TGTGCCAGCAGAGCGGGACAGGGTAATGAAAAACTGTTTTTT.

This chain connects TRBV7-2 to TRBJ1-1; 7 bases match TRBD1. The CDR3 sequence is 15 residues long. V gave up 2 bases and J gave up 1 base; unmatched junction bases: 4. Germline V CDR1 and CDR2: SGHTA, FQGNSA. The chain's CDR3 is CASSLQTGANTEAFF. CDR3 sequence (DNA): TGTGCCAGCAGCTTACAAACAGGGGCGAACACTGAAGCTTTCTTT. Full variable domain (rest looked up from reference TRBV7-2 and TRBJ1-1): GAGVSQSPSNKVTEKGKDVELRCDPISGHTALYWYRQSLGQGLEFLIYFQGNSAPDKSGLPSDRFSAERTGGSVSTLTIQRTQQEDSAVYLCASSLQTGANTEAFFGQGTRLTVV.

The chain employs TRBV9 and TRBJ1-2; 10 bases match TRBD1. The CDR3 is 18 residues long. With V trimmed by 0 bases and J by 1 base, 9 bases remained unmatched. Per the germline V gene, CDR1 is SGDLS and CDR2 is YYNGEE. CDR3 sequence (DNA): TGTGCCAGCAGCGTAGTGGGCGGGACAGGGGATATTAACTATGGCTACACCTTC. This translates into CASSVVGGTGDINYGYTF.

This clone was counted between two and nine times. The chain couples TRBV7-9 to TRBJ2-7; tentatively, D is TRBD1 (6 bases). This CDR3 is 15 amino acids long. From germline, CDR1 is SEHNR and CDR2 FQNEAQ (reference sequence). V was shortened by 5 bases and J by 3 bases, with 17 bases between the two germline ends. In nucleotides, the CDR3 is TGTGCCAGCAGCCGTCGGGAAGGCAGGGGCTACGAGCAGTACTTC. Encoded protein: CASSRREGRGYEQYF.

The chain recombines TRBV18 with TRBJ2-1, with TRBD2 as a possible D gene (6 bases). V was clipped by 2 bases and J by 7 bases, with 6 bases between them. CDR1 and CDR2 from the germline V gene are KGHSH and LQKENI. The CDR3 consists of 12 residues. In nucleotides, the CDR3 is TGTGCCAGCTCACCAGGGGGGAATGAGCAGTTCTTC. This sequence encodes CASSPGGNEQFF. Based on the CDR3 plus reference TRBV18 and TRBJ2-1, the full variable domain is NAGVMQNPRHLVRRRGQEARLRCSPMKGHSHVYWYRQLPEEGLKFMVYLQKENIIDESGMPKERFSAEFPKEGPSILRIQQVVRGDSAAYFCASSPGGNEQFFGPGTRLTVL.

The J gene is TRBJ2-7, the V gene TRBV9; TRBD2 aligns across 10 bases. This CDR3 has 15 residues. The trim removed 3 bases at V and 4 bases at J, leaving 7 bases unmatched. Germline assignment: CDR1 SGDLS and CDR2 YYNGEE. The CDR3 reads CASSAKAGGKYEQYF. For the CDR3, the DNA is TGTGCCAGCAGCGCCAAAGCGGGAGGGAAGTACGAGCAGTACTTC.

The J gene is TRBJ2-7, the V gene TRBV14; D is undetermined. V gave up 4 bases and J gave up 3 bases, with 13 bases separating them. CDR1 and CDR2 from the germline V gene are SGHDN and FVKESK. CDR3 size: 14 residues. This CDR3 is CASSPLSDGYEQYF. CDR3 DNA: TGTGCCAGCAGCCCCCTCAGCGACGGCTACGAGCAGTACTTC.

This chain connects TRBV3-1 (or the pseudogene TRBV3-2) to TRBJ2-7; 10 nucleotides align to TRBD1. CDR3 size: 14 residues. From germline, CDR1 is LGHDT and CDR2 YNNKEL (reference sequence). V gave up 1 base and J gave up 4 bases; unmatched junction bases: 1. Here the CDR3 DNA reads TGTGCCAGCAGCCAAGGGACAGGGGGTTACGAGCAGTACTTC. As protein: CASSQGTGGYEQYF.

The rearrangement links TRBV10-1 to TRBJ2-3; 9 bases align to TRBD2. CDR1 and CDR2 (germline): WNHNN, SYGVQD (reference sequence). The V gene end was trimmed by 0 bases and the J gene end by 2 bases; junction bases not matched to a gene: 6. CDR3 size: 17 residues. In DNA, the CDR3 is TGCGCCAGCAGTGAGTCCCCGGCTAGCGGGGTCACAGATACGCAGTATTTT. Its translation is CASSESPASGVTDTQYF.

The chain has TRBV19 and TRBJ2-1, with TRBD1 matching over 8 bases. This CDR3 spans 15 amino acids. Germline CDR1 reads LNHDA; CDR2 reads SQIVND (reference sequence). V gave up 3 bases and J gave up 8 bases; unmatched junction bases: 9. The CDR3 is CASSILTGGRDEQFF. In DNA, the CDR3 is TGTGCCAGTAGTATTCTCACAGGGGGTCGGGATGAGCAGTTCTTC.

The V and J genes are TRBV7-9 and TRBJ1-4; D is possibly TRBD1 (6 bases). The V gene's germline CDR1 is SEHNR and CDR2 FQNEAQ (reference sequence). CDR3 length equals 17 residues. V was clipped by 6 bases and J by 7 bases, with 24 bases between them. CDR3 nucleotides: TGTGCCAGCAGACCTGGGTCCACAGGGAGTGGGCTTGAAAAACTGTTTTTT. Its protein is CASRPGSTGSGLEKLFF.

The chain combines TRBV4-1 with TRBJ1-5; 8 bases match TRBD1. The CDR3 is 15 amino acids. CDR1 and CDR2 from the germline V gene are MGHRA and YSYEKL. V lost 4 bases, J lost 3 bases, and 5 bases stayed unmatched. In DNA form, the CDR3 reads TGCGCCAGCAGCCGACAGACAGGGGACAATCAGCCCCAGCATTTT. This codes for CASSRQTGDNQPQHF.

This chain connects TRBV6-5 to TRBJ2-1; the match to TRBD2 covers 8 bases. Trimming took 4 bases from V and 10 from J; bases not matched to a gene: 6. Germline lookup yields CDR1 MNHEY and CDR2 SVGAGI. This CDR3 has 13 amino acids. The CDR3: CASSLNGLAEQFF. CDR3 DNA sequence: TGTGCCAGCAGTTTAAATGGACTAGCAGAGCAGTTCTTC.